This TCR beta chain was documented in a study of blood T cells in healthy people across ages. Broader study findings: There were more naive CD4+ cells and higher diversity in long-lived donors than in aged donors. Naive T cell percentage and TCR beta diversity correlated strongly.

This clonotype has only a few counts. Its specificity is not known. Caucasian, healthy and from Russia, the donors were aged between roughly 6 and 95. The CDR3 has 13 amino acids. Primed by a sample-barcoded 5' primer and a J-beta primer mix, a second PCR proceeded for roughly 7 to 11 cycles. Via MiXCR, TCRdb re-called the 5' RACE reads, giving one row per CDR3 protein. The table records 1.2 million to 1.5 million distinct CDR3 sequences, roughly 45% of them present only once. V gene TRBV21-1 combines with J gene TRBJ1-4; the table's D call, TRBD1, was not checked against the DNA. TRBV21-1 is a pseudogene segment. Sequencing was carried out using blood. This receptor was obtained from a woman between 18 and 30 years old in good health. CDR3 loop: CASPTGKNEKLFF. The CDR3 DNA is TGTGCCAGCCCTACAGGGAAGAATGAAAAACTGTTTTTT.